The entry that follows covers one TCR beta chain sequence. This specimen comes from a study of blood T cell repertoires in COVID-19. Turning to the study itself: The United States, Italy and Spain provided the acute and convalescent COVID-19 samples.

Original data processing: The authors estimated nucleated cell counts from reference gene primer amplification. The assay was immunoSEQ multiplex PCR, and TCRdb's table has in-frame clones only and misses some. V and J calls and clone size are those listed in that table; D and trimming were worked out from the DNA. The sample contains about 280,000 clones, approximately 80% of which appear only once. Germline CDR1 is SGHVS and CDR2 is FQNEAQ. CDR3 size: 16 residues. V gave up 5 bases and J gave up 2 bases, with 15 bases separating them. Specimen: PBMCs or T cells enriched from blood (not recorded which). The source of this sequence is a man aged 35-49 years who had been exposed to COVID-19. The rearrangement links TRBV7-8 to TRBJ2-2; D uncertain. CDR3 residues: CASSPQRRRNTGELFF. The CDR3 bases are TGTGCCAGCAGCCCGCAGCGTAGACGAAACACCGGGGAGCTGTTTTTT.